A selection of T cell receptor beta chains follows, all from one sample in a study of blood T cells in healthy people across ages. TCRdb recomputed calls from the 5' RACE reads with MiXCR, one row per CDR3 protein. The sample has approximately 1.5 million distinct CDR3 sequences, approximately 43% seen once. The sequencing sample was made of blood. These receptors were taken from a young woman in good health. The CDR3 runs from the conserved cysteine through the conserved F or W. A D gene is named only where the DNA matches it firmly. Size is omitted from some rows. Given values are once, few, many or a class for expanded clones.

clone size	D gene	V gene	J gene	CDR3 protein	CDR3 DNA
few	NA	TRBV20-1	TRBJ2-1	CSAIGLARYNEQFF	TGCAGTGCCATTGGCCTAGCTCGCTACAATGAGCAGTTCTTC
NA	TRBD1	TRBV10-3	TRBJ1-5	CAIASQGTQPQHF	TGTGCCATCGCCTCACAGGGGACCCAGCCCCAGCATTTT
NA	NA	TRBV14	TRBJ2-5	CASSQADGDKPNNEQYF	TGTGCCAGCAGCCAAGCTGACGGGGACAAGCCTAACAATGAGCAGTACTTC
NA	TRBD1	TRBV5-1	TRBJ1-1	CASSFWTGGMDTEAFF	TGCGCCAGCAGCTTTTGGACAGGGGGCATGGACACTGAAGCTTTCTTT
few	TRBD1	TRBV9	TRBJ2-1	CASSVGRTGLDEQFF	TGTGCCAGCAGCGTAGGTCGGACAGGGTTGGATGAGCAGTTCTTC
NA	NA	TRBV4-3	TRBJ1-1	CASSQGTRDTEAFF	TGCGCCAGCAGCCAAGGAACGAGGGACACTGAAGCTTTCTTT
NA	NA	TRBV11-2	TRBJ1-1	CASSLTRETRTEAFF	TGTGCCAGCAGCTTAACGAGGGAAACGCGCACTGAAGCTTTCTTT
NA	NA	TRBV12-3/TRBV12-4	TRBJ2-3	CASSPATGTDTQYF	TGTGCCAGCAGTCCGGCGACAGGCACAGATACGCAGTATTTT
NA	TRBD2	TRBV11-1	TRBJ2-1	CASSLALGLAEGSGSYNEQFF	TGTGCCAGCAGCTTAGCCCTGGGACTAGCGGAAGGAAGTGGGAGTTACAATGAGCAGTTCTTC
NA	TRBD2	TRBV5-5	TRBJ2-3	CASSRGSGGVPDTQYF	TGTGCCAGCAGCCGGGGTAGCGGGGGAGTCCCGGATACGCAGTATTTT
many	NA	TRBV4-1	TRBJ1-2	CASSEGLDSYYGYTF	TGCGCCAGCAGCGAAGGATTGGACAGCTACTATGGCTACACCTTC
few	NA	TRBV12-3/TRBV12-4	TRBJ1-2	CASRTFGSSGTNYGYTF	TGTGCCAGCAGGACTTTCGGGTCCTCGGGTACTAACTATGGCTACACCTTC
few	NA	TRBV5-1	TRBJ1-4	CASSLQSTNEKLFF	TGCGCCAGCAGCTTGCAGTCAACTAATGAAAAACTGTTTTTT
few	NA	TRBV6-6	TRBJ2-6	CASRIISGANVLTF	TGTGCCAGCAGAATAATCTCTGGGGCCAACGTCCTGACTTTC
NA	NA	TRBV6-2/TRBV6-3	TRBJ2-7	CASSTDSQSYEQYF	TGTGCCAGCAGTACGGACAGTCAGTCCTACGAGCAGTACTTC
NA	NA	TRBV7-9	TRBJ1-2	CASSALIVAVYGYTF	TGTGCCAGCAGCGCGCTTATTGTGGCAGTTTATGGCTACACCTTC
NA	NA	TRBV21-1	TRBJ2-5	CASTDLDLCETQYF	TGTGCCAGCACTGATCTAGATCTCTGCGAGACCCAGTACTTC
NA	TRBD2	TRBV7-2	TRBJ2-1	CASSLSSGGADNEQFF	TGTGCCAGCAGCTTATCTAGCGGGGGGGCGGACAATGAGCAGTTCTTC
few	NA	TRBV9	TRBJ2-7	CASSVGGSVYEQYF	TGTGCCAGCAGCGTAGGAGGGTCCGTCTACGAGCAGTACTTC
once	NA	TRBV7-2	TRBJ2-5	CASTPGVPIWEQYF	TGTGCCAGCACCCCGGGGGTCCCAATTTGGGAGCAGTACTTC
NA	NA	TRBV21-1	TRBJ2-3	CASSYGTGGLDTQYF	TGTGCCAGCAGCTATGGGACAGGGGGCCTAGATACGCAGTATTTT
NA	NA	TRBV4-1	TRBJ2-3	CASSQVQGRTDTQYF	TGCGCCAGCAGCCAAGTTCAGGGGCGCACAGATACGCAGTATTTT
few	NA	TRBV7-9	TRBJ1-2	CASSSIQVGYTF	TGTGCCAGCAGCAGCATACAGGTTGGCTACACCTTC
NA	TRBD2	TRBV29-1	TRBJ2-1	CSVSTSSIWYNEQFF	TGCAGCGTTTCGACTAGCTCAATTTGGTACAATGAGCAGTTCTTC